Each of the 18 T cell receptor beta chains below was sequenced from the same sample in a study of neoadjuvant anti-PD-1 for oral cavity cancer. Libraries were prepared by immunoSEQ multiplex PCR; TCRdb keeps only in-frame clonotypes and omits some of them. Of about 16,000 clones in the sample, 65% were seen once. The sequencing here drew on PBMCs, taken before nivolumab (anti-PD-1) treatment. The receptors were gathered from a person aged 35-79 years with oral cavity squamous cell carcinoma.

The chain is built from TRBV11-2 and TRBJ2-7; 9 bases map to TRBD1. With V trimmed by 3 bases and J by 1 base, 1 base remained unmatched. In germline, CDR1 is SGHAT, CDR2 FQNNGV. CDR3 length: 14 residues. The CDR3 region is CASSLTGGSYEQYF. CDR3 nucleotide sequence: TGTGCCAGCAGCTTGACAGGGGGATCCTACGAGCAGTACTTC.

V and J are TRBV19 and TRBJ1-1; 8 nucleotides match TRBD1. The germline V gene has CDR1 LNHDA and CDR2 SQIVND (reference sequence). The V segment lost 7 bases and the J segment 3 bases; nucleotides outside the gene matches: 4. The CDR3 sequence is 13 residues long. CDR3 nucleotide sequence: TGTGCCAGTATCGAACAGGGGGACACTGAAGCTTTCTTT. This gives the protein CASIEQGDTEAFF.

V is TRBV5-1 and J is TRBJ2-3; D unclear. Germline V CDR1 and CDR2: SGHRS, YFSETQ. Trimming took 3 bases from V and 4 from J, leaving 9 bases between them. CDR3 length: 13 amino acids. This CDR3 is CASSSSNPDTQYF. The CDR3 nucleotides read TGCGCCAGCAGCTCCTCCAATCCAGATACGCAGTATTTT.

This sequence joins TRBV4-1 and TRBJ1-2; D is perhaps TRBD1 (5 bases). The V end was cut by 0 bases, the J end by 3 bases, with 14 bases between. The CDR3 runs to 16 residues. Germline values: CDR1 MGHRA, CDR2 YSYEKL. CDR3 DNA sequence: TGCGCCAGCAGCCAAGATCTCGGGGGTATGGACTATGGCTACACCTTC. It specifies CASSQDLGGMDYGYTF.

The CDR3 region is CASSFGVVAALYF. The CDR3 nucleotides read TGTGCCAGCAGTTTCGGGGTGGTAGCGGCTTTGTACTTC. The chain links TRBV27 to TRBJ2-7, with D possibly being TRBD2 (6 bases). The V end lost 3 bases, the J end lost 12 bases, and 18 bases lay between the germline ends. CDR3 size: 13 residues. Germline CDR1 reads MNHEY; CDR2 reads SMNVEV (reference sequence).

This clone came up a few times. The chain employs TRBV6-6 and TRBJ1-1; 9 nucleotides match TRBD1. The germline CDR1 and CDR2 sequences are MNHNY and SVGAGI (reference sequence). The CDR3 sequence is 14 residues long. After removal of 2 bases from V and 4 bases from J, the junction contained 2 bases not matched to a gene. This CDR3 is CASSYDRGGTEAFF. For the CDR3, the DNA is TGTGCCAGCAGTTACGACAGGGGGGGCACTGAAGCTTTCTTT.

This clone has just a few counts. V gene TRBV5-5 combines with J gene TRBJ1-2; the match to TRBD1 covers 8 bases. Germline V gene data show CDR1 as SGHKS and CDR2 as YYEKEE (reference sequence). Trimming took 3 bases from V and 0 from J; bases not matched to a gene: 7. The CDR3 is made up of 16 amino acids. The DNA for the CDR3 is TGTGCCAGCAGCTCCACAGGGGGGGCTACTAACTATGGCTACACCTTC. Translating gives CASSSTGGATNYGYTF.

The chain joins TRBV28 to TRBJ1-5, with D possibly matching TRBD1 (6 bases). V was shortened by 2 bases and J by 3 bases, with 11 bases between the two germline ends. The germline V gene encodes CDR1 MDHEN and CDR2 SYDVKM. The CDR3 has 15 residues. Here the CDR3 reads CASSLGGHYNQPQHF. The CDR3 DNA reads TGTGCCAGCAGTTTAGGGGGACATTACAATCAGCCCCAGCATTTT.

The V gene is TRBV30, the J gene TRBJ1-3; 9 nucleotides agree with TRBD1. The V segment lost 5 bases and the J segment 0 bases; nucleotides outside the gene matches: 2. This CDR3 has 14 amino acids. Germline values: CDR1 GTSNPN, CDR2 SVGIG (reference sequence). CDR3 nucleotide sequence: TGTGCCTGGGGGACAGGGAGCTCTGGAAACACCATATATTTT. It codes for CAWGTGSSGNTIYF.

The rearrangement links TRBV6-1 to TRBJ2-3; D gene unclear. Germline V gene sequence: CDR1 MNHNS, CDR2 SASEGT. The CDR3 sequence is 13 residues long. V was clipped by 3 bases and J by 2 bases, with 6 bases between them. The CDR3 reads CASSDRITDTQYF. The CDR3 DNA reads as TGTGCCAGCAGTGACAGGATCACAGATACGCAGTATTTT.

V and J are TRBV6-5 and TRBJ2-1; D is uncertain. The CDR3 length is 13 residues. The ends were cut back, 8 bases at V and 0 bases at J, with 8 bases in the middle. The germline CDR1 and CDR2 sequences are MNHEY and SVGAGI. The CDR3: CASSPSSYNEQFF. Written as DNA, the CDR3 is TGTGCCAGCTCGCCGAGCTCCTACAATGAGCAGTTCTTC.

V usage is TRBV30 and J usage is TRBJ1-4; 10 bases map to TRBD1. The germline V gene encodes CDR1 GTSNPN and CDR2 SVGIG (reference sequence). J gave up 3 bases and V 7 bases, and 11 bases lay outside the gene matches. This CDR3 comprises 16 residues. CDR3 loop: CAFDRGQSVPNEKLFF. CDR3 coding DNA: TGTGCCTTTGACAGGGGGCAATCTGTCCCTAATGAAAAACTGTTTTTT.

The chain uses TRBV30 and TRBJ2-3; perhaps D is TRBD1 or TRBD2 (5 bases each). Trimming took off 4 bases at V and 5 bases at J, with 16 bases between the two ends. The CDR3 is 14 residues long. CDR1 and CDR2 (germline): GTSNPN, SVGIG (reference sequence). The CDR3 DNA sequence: TGTGCCTGGAAAGAGTGGGACCAATTAGATACGCAGTATTTT. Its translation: CAWKEWDQLDTQYF. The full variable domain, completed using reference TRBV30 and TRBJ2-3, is SQTIHQWPATLVQPVGSPLSLECTVEGTSNPNLYWYRQAAGRGLQLLFYSVGIGQISSEVPQNLSASRPQDRQFILSSKKLLLSDSGFYLCAWKEWDQLDTQYFGPGTRLTVL.

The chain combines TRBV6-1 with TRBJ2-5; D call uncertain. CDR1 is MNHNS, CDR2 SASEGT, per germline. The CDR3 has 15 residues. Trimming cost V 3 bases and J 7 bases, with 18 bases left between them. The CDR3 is CASSDGYTRLGTQYF. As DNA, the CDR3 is TGTGCCAGCAGTGACGGATACACAAGGCTGGGGACCCAGTACTTC.

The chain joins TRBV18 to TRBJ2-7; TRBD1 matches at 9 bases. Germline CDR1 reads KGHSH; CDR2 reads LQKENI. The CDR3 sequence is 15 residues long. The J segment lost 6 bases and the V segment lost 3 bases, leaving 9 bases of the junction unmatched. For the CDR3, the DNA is TGTGCCAGCTCACCCACCCGGGACAGGGTTGTCGAGCAGTACTTC. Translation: CASSPTRDRVVEQYF.

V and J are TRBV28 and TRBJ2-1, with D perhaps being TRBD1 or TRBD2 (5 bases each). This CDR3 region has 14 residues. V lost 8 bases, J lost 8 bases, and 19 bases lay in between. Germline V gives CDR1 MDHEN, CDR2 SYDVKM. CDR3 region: CASARDPTGHEQFF. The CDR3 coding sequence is TGTGCCAGCGCCCGGGACCCTACCGGGCATGAGCAGTTCTTC.

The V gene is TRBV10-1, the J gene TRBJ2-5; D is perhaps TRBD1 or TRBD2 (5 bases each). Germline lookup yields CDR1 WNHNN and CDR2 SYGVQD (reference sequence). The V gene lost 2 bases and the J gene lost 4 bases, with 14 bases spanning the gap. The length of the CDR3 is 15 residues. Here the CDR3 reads CASSESRDPSETQYF. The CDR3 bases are TGCGCCAGCAGTGAGAGCAGGGACCCATCAGAGACCCAGTACTTC.

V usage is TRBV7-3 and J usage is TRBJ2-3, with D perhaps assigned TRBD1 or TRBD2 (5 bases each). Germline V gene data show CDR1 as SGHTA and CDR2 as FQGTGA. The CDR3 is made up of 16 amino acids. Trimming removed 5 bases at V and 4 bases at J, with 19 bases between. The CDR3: CASSLSGGRGADTQYF. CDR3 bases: TGTGCCAGCAGCCTCAGCGGCGGAAGAGGGGCAGATACGCAGTATTTT.